This T cell receptor (beta chain) stems from a study of blood T cell repertoires in COVID-19. Overall study: Samples of COVID-19 (acute and convalescent) were obtained from the United States, Italy and Spain.

Only in-frame clones appear in the TCRdb table, and some are missing; sequencing was by immunoSEQ multiplex PCR. This table has some 72,000 clones, approximately 86% appearing once. The CDR3 sequence is 11 residues long. Germline V gives CDR1 MDHEN, CDR2 SYDVKM. Trimming left V 3 bases short and J 4 bases short, with 3 bases between. Material: peripheral blood. The source of this sequence is a man over 45 with active or convalescent COVID-19. The chain combines TRBV28 with TRBJ1-2; D is unclear. The CDR3 is CASSLAYGYTF. CDR3 coding DNA: TGTGCCAGCAGTTTGGCCTATGGCTACACCTTC.